The rows below give T cell receptor beta chains drawn from one sample of a study of blood T cell repertoires in COVID-19. Clones were sequenced by immunoSEQ multiplex PCR, and TCRdb holds only the in-frame ones, with some missing. The data show about 300,000 clones, around 86% seen once. The sample was PBMCs or T cells enriched from blood (not recorded which). The origin of the receptors is a man aged 55 to 70 who had recovered from COVID-19. Both conserved end residues are part of each CDR3. The order of the fields is V gene, CDR3 length, D gene, clone size, J gene, CDR3 DNA, CDR3 protein. The D gene is left open where the match is weak. The listing skips clone size in some rows; elsewhere it reads once, few, many or a size class.

V: TRBV25-1
length: 15
D: TRBD1
size: once
J: TRBJ2-7
DNA: TGTGCCAGCAGTGAGCCCGGGACAGGGAAAGGCGAGCAGTACTTC
CDR3: CASSEPGTGKGEQYF

V: TRBV5-1
length: 17
D: NA
size: NA
J: TRBJ1-1
DNA: TGCGCCAGCAGCTTGGGGTCGGGGGAGGTAGGGAACACTGAAGCTTTCTTT
CDR3: CASSLGSGEVGNTEAFF

V: TRBV2
length: 13
D: TRBD2
size: NA
J: TRBJ2-1
DNA: TGTGCCAGCAGCCAGCTAGCGGCCGAAGTGCAGTTCTTC
CDR3: CASSQLAAEVQFF

V: TRBV18
length: 15
D: NA
size: NA
J: TRBJ1-4
DNA: TGTGCCAGCTCACCATTGGCCGGGGAGGATGAAAAACTGTTTTTT
CDR3: CASSPLAGEDEKLFF

V: TRBV5-5
length: 14
D: NA
size: NA
J: TRBJ1-2
DNA: TGTGCCAGCAGCTTGGGGCGACAGGACTATGGCTACACCTTC
CDR3: CASSLGRQDYGYTF

V: TRBV6-2/TRBV6-3
length: 15
D: NA
size: NA
J: TRBJ1-5
DNA: TGTGCCAGCAGCTTACAGGATTATAGCAATCAGCCCCAGCATTTT
CDR3: CASSLQDYSNQPQHF

V: TRBV6-5
length: 14
D: TRBD1
size: once
J: TRBJ1-1
DNA: TGTGCCAGCAGTTACTCAACAGGGGCTAAATCGGCTTTCTTT
CDR3: CASSYSTGAKSAFF

V: TRBV15
length: 17
D: TRBD1
size: NA
J: TRBJ2-3
DNA: TGTGCCACCAGCCGCCCTGGCGAGGGACAGGGGGGCGATACGCAGTATTTT
CDR3: CATSRPGEGQGGDTQYF

V: TRBV7-9
length: 16
D: TRBD2
size: few
J: TRBJ2-1
DNA: TGTGCCAGCAGCCCGATTGAAGGACTAGCTGGCAATGAGCAGTTCTTC
CDR3: CASSPIEGLAGNEQFF

V: TRBV9
length: 16
D: TRBD2
size: NA
J: TRBJ2-1
DNA: TGTGCCAGCAGCGTAGTGGGCGGGAGCTCCTACAATGAGCAGTTCTTC
CDR3: CASSVVGGSSYNEQFF

V: TRBV29-1
length: 16
D: NA
size: NA
J: TRBJ2-3
DNA: TGCAGCGTTGAAGATCGCACAGGGAAAGACTCGGATACGCAGTATTTT
CDR3: CSVEDRTGKDSDTQYF

V: TRBV25-1
length: 17
D: NA
size: once
J: TRBJ1-2
DNA: TGTGCCAGCAGTGAGCCCGGGGGGGGTCCCCTTACTTATGGCTACACCTTC
CDR3: CASSEPGGGPLTYGYTF

V: TRBV2
length: 14
D: TRBD1
size: NA
J: TRBJ2-3
DNA: TGTGCCAGCAGTGCCCGACAGGGGCCAGATACGCAGTATTTT
CDR3: CASSARQGPDTQYF

V: TRBV6-1
length: 16
D: TRBD1
size: NA
J: TRBJ1-2
DNA: TGTGCCAGCAGTGGGGGACAGGGAAACTGGAGTTATGGCTACACCTTC
CDR3: CASSGGQGNWSYGYTF

V: TRBV28
length: 11
D: NA
size: NA
J: TRBJ2-7
DNA: TGTGCCAGCAGGGAGGCCTACGAGCAGTACTTC
CDR3: CASREAYEQYF